A single sample is the source of the 20 T cell receptor beta chains below, sequenced in a study of T cell responses to AZD1222 COVID-19 vaccine. Sequenced by immunoSEQ multiplex PCR; TCRdb stores in-frame clones only, minus some. The table has about 150,000 clones, 92% seen once. The input for sequencing was peripheral blood, taken 28 days after the second AZD1222 dose. These receptors all stem from an adult who received the AZD1222 COVID-19 vaccine.

The chain carries TRBV15 and TRBJ2-7, with TRBD1 matching 7 bases. V shed 0 bases and J 6 bases; nucleotides not matched to a gene: 8. The CDR3 has 15 amino acids. Germline CDR1 and CDR2: LNHNV and YYDKDF (reference sequence). CDR3 DNA sequence: TGTGCCACCAGCAGAGATTCTAACAGGGGCTCCGAGCAGTACTTC. Translated: CATSRDSNRGSEQYF.

The gene calls are TRBV2 and TRBJ1-2, with D tentatively TRBD1 (6 bases). The CDR3 is 15 amino acids. V lost 1 base and J lost 2, with 11 bases in between. Germline loops: CDR1 SNHLY, CDR2 FYNNEI. CDR3 in amino acids: CASSEGGAMNYGYTF. CDR3 DNA: TGTGCCAGCAGTGAAGGGGGGGCCATGAACTATGGCTACACCTTC. Looking up the rest from reference TRBV2 and TRBJ1-2 gives the full variable domain: EPEVTQTPSHQVTQMGQEVILRCVPISNHLYFYWYRQILGQKVEFLVSFYNNEISEKSEIFDDQFSVERPDGSNFTLKIRSTKLEDSAMYFCASSEGGAMNYGYTFGSGTRLTVV.

The genes are TRBV19 and TRBJ1-2; D is perhaps TRBD1 (5 bases). Germline V lookup: CDR1 LNHDA, CDR2 SQIVND (reference sequence). This CDR3 contains 12 residues. Trimming removed 11 bases at V and 1 base at J, with 11 bases between. CDR3 sequence reads: CAGWQGNYGYTF. The CDR3 region has the DNA TGTGCCGGCTGGCAGGGTAACTATGGCTACACCTTC.

The J gene is TRBJ2-3, the V gene TRBV10-3, with 7 bases identical to TRBD1. Unmatched junction bases numbered 8, after V lost 3 bases and J lost 5 bases. This CDR3 is 15 amino acids long. From germline, CDR1 is ENHRY and CDR2 SYGVKD. CDR3 bases: TGTGCCATCAGTGACCGACAGGGCGTAAAAGATACGCAGTATTTT. This gives the protein CAISDRQGVKDTQYF.

The chain is built from TRBV2 and TRBJ2-5, with D possibly matching TRBD2 (6 bases). CDR1 is SNHLY, CDR2 FYNNEI, per germline. V lost 4 bases and J 5 bases, leaving 17 bases between the germline ends. The CDR3 loop spans 15 amino acids. The CDR3 protein is CASSARPGLGETQYF. The CDR3 DNA reads as TGTGCCAGCAGTGCTAGGCCGGGACTCGGGGAGACCCAGTACTTC.

Points on this clone: Other DNA variants within this sample encode the same CDR3. The chain recombines TRBV9 with TRBJ2-1, with 7 positions matching TRBD1. Unmatched junction bases numbered 7, after V lost 0 bases and J lost 7 bases. The CDR3 sequence is 15 residues long. Germline V gene lookup returns CDR1 SGDLS and CDR2 YYNGEE. Here the CDR3 DNA reads TGTGCCAGCAGCGTAGAGGCAGGGGGTGGGAATGAGCAGTTCTTC. Residues: CASSVEAGGGNEQFF.

The chain joins TRBV10-3 to TRBJ2-7, with D possibly matching TRBD2 (6 bases). The V and J ends lost 4 bases and 0 bases respectively, with 13 bases between them. The CDR3 covers 15 residues. CDR1 and CDR2 (germline): ENHRY, SYGVKD. The CDR3 nucleotides are TGTGCCATCAGTGGTATAAACGGGAGCTCCTACGAGCAGTACTTC. This encodes CAISGINGSSYEQYF.

The chain joins TRBV7-8 to TRBJ1-1, with 7 bases matching TRBD1. The germline CDR1 and CDR2 sequences are SGHVS and FQNEAQ. Germline trimming cut 3 bases from V and 3 bases from J; bases unmatched to any gene: 4. This CDR3 comprises 14 residues. CDR3 loop: CASSFRDRDTEAFF. The CDR3 coding sequence is TGTGCCAGCAGCTTCCGGGACAGAGACACTGAAGCTTTCTTT.

The chain carries TRBV28 and TRBJ1-4, with 7 bases that match TRBD1. Per the germline V gene, CDR1 is MDHEN and CDR2 is SYDVKM. The J segment lost 6 bases and the V segment lost 1 base, leaving 2 bases of the junction unmatched. There are 14 residues in the CDR3. CDR3 DNA: TGTGCCAGCAGTTTATTACAGGGGCATGAAAAACTGTTTTTT. Translated: CASSLLQGHEKLFF.

This clone has only a few counts. This chain links TRBV5-1 with TRBJ2-7; TRBD2 matches 10 bases. Per the germline V gene, CDR1 is SGHRS and CDR2 is YFSETQ. V was clipped by 3 bases and J by 6 bases; unmatched bases: 6. The length of the CDR3 is 14 residues. The chain's CDR3 is CASSSSGRPSEQYF. DNA for the CDR3: TGCGCCAGCAGCTCTAGCGGGAGACCTTCCGAGCAGTACTTC.

This chain links TRBV6-4 with TRBJ2-7, with 10 positions matching TRBD2. The CDR3 consists of 17 residues. V shed 5 bases, J shed 5 bases, and the junction held 15 bases outside the gene matches. Germline CDR1 and CDR2: MRHNA and SNTAGT. CDR3 DNA: TGTGCCAGCAGTTTACTAGCGGGACATTCTTTCCTTAACGAGCAGTACTTC. It translates to CASSLLAGHSFLNEQYF.

The chain uses TRBV5-1 and TRBJ1-3; D call uncertain. Per the germline V gene, CDR1 is SGHRS and CDR2 is YFSETQ. V shed 0 bases and J shed 2 bases, with 3 bases lying between them. The length of the CDR3 is 13 residues. The CDR3 region is CASSLAPGNTIYF. CDR3 DNA: TGCGCCAGCAGCTTGGCCCCTGGAAACACCATATATTTT.

This sequence joins TRBV2 and TRBJ1-2; D might be TRBD1 (6 bases). CDR1 SNHLY and CDR2 FYNNEI come from the germline V gene. This CDR3 region has 14 residues. With 5 bases removed from V and 4 bases from J, the gap between germline ends came to 14 bases. As DNA, the CDR3 is TGTGCCAGCAGTAAAACTGACAGGCTCTATGGCTACACCTTC. Translation gives CASSKTDRLYGYTF.

CDR3 DNA: TGTGCCATCAGGGGTCTGGTCGCGGTGAATACGCAGTATTTT. Amino acids: CAIRGLVAVNTQYF. The chain joins TRBV10-3 to TRBJ2-3; D is ambiguous. Germline CDR1 ENHRY, CDR2 SYGVKD. V lost 6 bases and J lost 7, with 17 bases in between. The CDR3 runs 14 residues.

This clone was seen a few times. The DNA of the CDR3 is TGCGCCAGCAGAAGGGGGCCCGGGAGTAATGAAAAACTGTTTTTT. Amino acid sequence: CASRRGPGSNEKLFF. The gene calls are TRBV5-1 and TRBJ1-4; 7 bases agree with TRBD1. Trimming cost V 5 bases and J 4 bases; bases outside gene matches: 8. CDR1 is SGHRS and CDR2 is YFSETQ in the germline V gene. This CDR3 is built from 15 residues.

V is TRBV7-2 and J is TRBJ1-1, with D uncertain. V dropped 4 bases and J dropped 11 bases, with 11 bases sitting between them. This CDR3 is built from 11 residues. Per germline, CDR1 SGHTA and CDR2 FQGNSA. CDR3 amino acids: CASSSYRWAFF. The CDR3 bases are TGTGCCAGCAGCTCCTACCGATGGGCTTTCTTT.

The V and J genes are TRBV6-5 and TRBJ2-1; 11 positions agree with TRBD2. CDR1 is MNHEY, CDR2 SVGAGI, per germline. This CDR3 is 16 amino acids long. After removal of 4 bases from V and 9 bases from J, the junction contained 11 bases not matched to a gene. CDR3 sequence: CASSSTRLAGRGEQFF. The CDR3, as DNA: TGTGCCAGCAGTTCTACACGACTAGCGGGACGGGGTGAGCAGTTCTTC.

V gene TRBV27 combines with J gene TRBJ2-7; weak D call: TRBD2 (6 bases). CDR3 length equals 15 residues. Germline lookup yields CDR1 MNHEY and CDR2 SMNVEV (reference sequence). Trimming stripped 5 bases from V and 2 bases from J, with 16 bases between. The CDR3 sequence: CASSPNSGGPYEQYF. The CDR3 DNA is TGTGCCAGCAGTCCTAATAGCGGAGGTCCCTACGAGCAGTACTTC.

The chain links TRBV3-1 (or the pseudogene TRBV3-2) to TRBJ2-1; TRBD2 matches at 9 bases. Per the germline V gene, CDR1 is LGHDT and CDR2 is YNNKEL (reference sequence). The CDR3 sequence is 15 residues long. Losses at the gene ends were 6 bases for V and 7 bases for J; bases not matched to a gene: 10. DNA of the CDR3: TGTGCCAGCAGAAAGGGACTAGCCCTCGGGAATGAGCAGTTCTTC. Translation gives CASRKGLALGNEQFF.

The chain joins TRBV2 to TRBJ2-3; 11 bases fit TRBD2. This CDR3 comprises 15 residues. The trim removed 3 bases at V and 6 bases at J, leaving 5 bases unmatched. CDR1 is SNHLY and CDR2 is FYNNEI in the germline V gene. The CDR3 nucleotides read TGTGCCAGCAGTGAGACTAGCGGGACCGCGGATACGCAGTATTTT. This gives the protein CASSETSGTADTQYF.